The T cell receptor (beta chain) described here comes from a study of T cells in Graves' hyperthyroidism and ophthalmopathy. Findings of the study overall: With a median lead of about 6.9 months before onset, the model predicted ophthalmopathy. Most thyroid clonotypes that were expanded above 0.001 also turned up in blood.

This clonotype has a count of ten or more. The antigen is unknown. The V gene lost 8 bases and the J gene lost 0 bases, with 13 bases spanning the gap. CDR3 length: 13 amino acids. The V gene's germline CDR1 is DFQATT and CDR2 SNEGSKA (reference sequence). Amplification of TCR beta CDR3 regions was performed using RNA transcripts as template. With the HTBI primer set, the TCR CDR3 went through a first round of RT-PCR. TCRdb re-derived calls from the multiplex PCR reads in MiXCR, one entry per CDR3 protein. Of about 740,000 distinct CDR3 sequences listed, about 14% are singletons. V gene TRBV20-1 combines with J gene TRBJ1-1; D is unclear. This TCR came from a young woman with Graves' hyperthyroidism. The source material was blood. The CDR3 region has the DNA TGCAGTCCGTCGTCTACCATGAACACTGAAGCTTTCTTT. Its translation is CSPSSTMNTEAFF.